These 29 T cell receptor beta chains share one sample of origin, sequenced in a study of T cell responses to AZD1222 COVID-19 vaccine. Sequencing was performed with immunoSEQ multiplex PCR; in TCRdb, only in-frame clones are kept and a portion is missing. The table records around 190,000 clones, approximately 93% of them present only once. Sequenced material: peripheral blood, taken 28 days after the second AZD1222 dose. These receptors were obtained from an adult who received the AZD1222 COVID-19 vaccine.

This clone was counted a few times. This chain joins TRBV5-1 and TRBJ2-7; possibly TRBD1 for D (6 bases). The germline gives CDR1 SGHRS, CDR2 YFSETQ. V lost 0 bases and J 2 bases, leaving 15 bases between the germline ends. The CDR3 length is 16 residues. DNA of the CDR3: TGCGCCAGCAGCTTGGCCCTTGGCAGGGGAACCTACGAGCAGTACTTC. Amino acids: CASSLALGRGTYEQYF.

On this clone: At one of its ends the junction is not consistent with the germline gene, which may arise from a read error. The chain combines TRBV7-7 with TRBJ2-7, with a possible D match to TRBD2 (6 bases). The CDR3 is 15 residues long. CDR1 and CDR2 (germline): SSHAT, FNYEAQ (reference sequence). As DNA, the CDR3 is TGTGCTAGCAGCCTGATAGCGGTATACTCCTACGAGCAGTACTTC. As protein: CASSLIAVYSYEQYF.

CDR3 region: CASSYRENQPQHF. CDR3 DNA: TGTGCCAGCAGTTACAGGGAAAATCAGCCCCAGCATTTT. The chain combines TRBV6-5 with TRBJ1-5; unclear D gene. CDR3 length: 13 residues. Germline V gene lookup returns CDR1 MNHEY and CDR2 SVGAGI. Trimming stripped 2 bases from V and 4 bases from J, with 6 bases between.

The chain uses TRBV7-9 and TRBJ2-7; 9 positions agree with TRBD1. The junction had 6 bases not matched to a gene; V was cut back by 4 bases and J by 5 bases. CDR1 and CDR2 (germline): SEHNR, FQNEAQ (reference sequence). The length of the CDR3 is 14 residues. The CDR3 protein is CASSYGTGTNEQYF. In DNA, the CDR3 is TGTGCCAGCAGCTACGGGACAGGGACGAACGAGCAGTACTTC.

The rearrangement uses TRBV27 and TRBJ1-1, with 12 bases lining up with TRBD1. Germline loops: CDR1 MNHEY, CDR2 SMNVEV (reference sequence). Unmatched junction bases numbered 4, after V lost 1 base and J lost 4 bases. There are 16 residues in the CDR3. The CDR3 bases are TGTGCCAGCAGTTTATATGGGACAGGGGGCGCCACTGAAGCTTTCTTT. Its translation: CASSLYGTGGATEAFF.

V gene TRBV30 combines with J gene TRBJ1-2, with D possibly TRBD1 on 5 matching bases. V lost 1 base and J lost 3, with 15 bases in between. This CDR3 comprises 15 residues. Germline CDR1 is GTSNPN and CDR2 is SVGIG (reference sequence). CDR3 residues: CAWSGWTSRHYGYTF. In DNA form, the CDR3 reads TGTGCCTGGAGTGGATGGACAAGCCGCCACTATGGCTACACCTTC.

The V call is TRBV4-1, the J call TRBJ2-1; D is uncertain. The CDR3 extends over 17 amino acids. The V gene lost 1 base and the J gene lost 0 bases, with 13 bases spanning the gap. Germline CDR1 and CDR2: MGHRA and YSYEKL. Written as DNA, the CDR3 is TGCGCCAGCAGCCAAGCCCTCGAAACGAGCTCCTACAATGAGCAGTTCTTC. Its translation is CASSQALETSSYNEQFF.

This chain joins TRBV18 and TRBJ1-5; 7 bases are shared with TRBD1. V shed 5 bases, J shed 3 bases, and the junction held 7 bases outside the gene matches. CDR3 size: 15 residues. The germline CDR1 and CDR2 sequences are KGHSH and LQKENI. In DNA form, the CDR3 reads TGTGCCAGCTCATTGACAGGGAAGCTCAATCAGCCCCAGCATTTT. Residues: CASSLTGKLNQPQHF. Complete variable domain (other parts from reference TRBV18 and TRBJ1-5): NAGVMQNPRHLVRRRGQEARLRCSPMKGHSHVYWYRQLPEEGLKFMVYLQKENIIDESGMPKERFSAEFPKEGPSILRIQQVVRGDSAAYFCASSLTGKLNQPQHFGDGTRLSIL.

The chain carries TRBV3-1 (or the pseudogene TRBV3-2) and TRBJ2-1; TRBD2 matches at 7 bases. The CDR3 has 15 residues. V shed 3 bases, J shed 5 bases, and the junction held 7 bases outside the gene matches. The germline V gene has CDR1 LGHDT and CDR2 YNNKEL (reference sequence). Here the CDR3 DNA reads TGTGCCAGCAGCCAGGATTGGGGGGGAAACAATGAGCAGTTCTTC. Protein sequence: CASSQDWGGNNEQFF.

Note on this clone: This same CDR3 is encoded by further DNA sequences in the sample. CDR3 sequence reads: CASSSDYSYEQYF. The CDR3 DNA follows: TGCGCCAGCAGCTCAGACTACTCCTACGAGCAGTACTTC. The chain is built from TRBV5-1 and TRBJ2-7; TRBD2 might be the D (5 bases). The germline V gene encodes CDR1 SGHRS and CDR2 YFSETQ. There are 13 residues in the CDR3. V was pared by 3 bases and J by 0 bases, with 7 bases between.

This chain links TRBV30 with TRBJ2-2, with TRBD2 identical over 9 bases. Trimming at V came to 2 bases and at J to 1 base, leaving 11 bases not matched to a gene. CDR1 and CDR2 from the germline V gene are GTSNPN and SVGIG (reference sequence). This CDR3 is built from 18 residues. CDR3 residues: CAWSSFGAGGKNTGELFF. In nucleotides, the CDR3 is TGTGCCTGGAGTTCCTTTGGAGCGGGGGGCAAGAACACCGGGGAGCTGTTTTTT.

The chain carries TRBV11-3 and TRBJ2-5; D is perhaps TRBD2 (6 bases). Germline CDR1 SGHNT, CDR2 YENEEA. The CDR3 has 15 residues. V lost 5 bases and J lost 0, with 13 bases in between. The CDR3 nucleotides are TGTGCCAGCAGCCCCCGGGGAGGAGACCAAGAGACCCAGTACTTC. Amino acid sequence: CASSPRGGDQETQYF. The variable domain in full, with the rest retrieved from reference TRBV11-3 and TRBJ2-5, is EAGVVQSPRYKIIEKKQPVAFWCNPISGHNTLYWYLQNLGQGPELLIRYENEEAVDDSQLPKDRFSAERLKGVDSTLKIQPAELGDSAVYLCASSPRGGDQETQYFGPGTRLLVL.

CDR3 bases: TGTGCCAGTAGTATCCGTGGGTGGAGCACAGATACGCAGTATTTT. Protein: CASSIRGWSTDTQYF. The chain uses TRBV19 and TRBJ2-3; D remains ambiguous. The V gene lost 3 bases and the J gene lost 0 bases, with 10 bases spanning the gap. The CDR3 sequence is 15 residues long. Germline V gene data show CDR1 as LNHDA and CDR2 as SQIVND (reference sequence).

This clone was counted once. The chain carries TRBV6-5 and TRBJ2-5; D could derive from TRBD1 or TRBD2 (5 bases each). In germline, CDR1 is MNHEY, CDR2 SVGAGI. There are 12 residues in the CDR3. With 4 bases removed from V and 5 bases from J, the gap between germline ends came to 8 bases. The CDR3 DNA sequence: TGTGCCAGCAGTTGGGACCGGGAGACCCAGTACTTC. Protein product: CASSWDRETQYF.

The chain combines TRBV5-1 with TRBJ2-5; TRBD1 agrees at 12 bases. The germline CDR1 and CDR2 sequences are SGHRS and YFSETQ. The CDR3 runs to 16 residues. V lost 5 bases to trimming and J lost 4 bases; unmatched junction nucleotides: 9. The DNA of the CDR3 is TGCGCCAGCAGTGAAGGGACAGGGGGCATCTCAGAGACCCAGTACTTC. Its protein product is CASSEGTGGISETQYF. Together with reference TRBV5-1 and TRBJ2-5, the CDR3 gives the full variable domain: KAGVTQTPRYLIKTRGQQVTLSCSPISGHRSVSWYQQTPGQGLQFLFEYFSETQRNKGNFPGRFSGRQFSNSRSEMNVSTLELGDSALYLCASSEGTGGISETQYFGPGTRLLVL.

This chain links TRBV3-1 (or the pseudogene TRBV3-2) with TRBJ1-5; 11 nucleotides match TRBD1. Looked up from germline, CDR1 is LGHDT and CDR2 is YNNKEL (reference sequence). The CDR3 is made up of 15 amino acids. The V gene end was trimmed by 4 bases and the J gene end by 3 bases; junction bases not matched to a gene: 2. The CDR3 sequence: CASSRDRGVNQPQHF. The CDR3 bases are TGTGCCAGCAGCCGGGACAGGGGGGTCAATCAGCCCCAGCATTTT.

The rearrangement links TRBV19 to TRBJ2-1; tentatively, D is TRBD1 or TRBD2 (5 bases each). CDR1 LNHDA and CDR2 SQIVND come from the germline V gene (reference sequence). Trimming took off 3 bases at V and 5 bases at J, with 8 bases between the two ends. This CDR3 has 13 residues. CDR3 DNA: TGTGCCAGTAGTATCCGGGGACACAATGAGCAGTTCTTC. It codes for CASSIRGHNEQFF.

The chain links TRBV4-2 to TRBJ1-2, with a possible D match to TRBD1 (5 bases). The germline CDR1 and CDR2 sequences are LGHNA and YNFKEQ. The CDR3 is made up of 15 amino acids. V gave up 4 bases and J gave up 2 bases, with 14 bases separating them. CDR3 coding DNA: TGTGCCAGCAGCCCCCGTGACAGCGGCAACTATGGCTACACCTTC. Its translation is CASSPRDSGNYGYTF.

V is TRBV18 and J is TRBJ1-1, with D unresolved. The V end was cut by 2 bases, the J end by 3 bases, with 7 bases between. The CDR3 is 13 residues long. The germline V gene encodes CDR1 KGHSH and CDR2 LQKENI. CDR3 nucleotide sequence: TGTGCCAGCTCACCATCAGGATACACTGAAGCTTTCTTT. Translating it yields CASSPSGYTEAFF.

This CDR3 reads CASSPRGYEQYF. The CDR3 DNA reads TGCGCCAGCAGCCCGCGCGGCTACGAGCAGTACTTC. The rearrangement uses TRBV5-1 and TRBJ2-7; no firm D call. The CDR3 has 12 residues. The germline V and J ends were trimmed by 4 bases and 3 bases, with 8 bases remaining between them. Germline V gives CDR1 SGHRS, CDR2 YFSETQ.

In this sample, this clone turned up once. This chain joins TRBV10-3 and TRBJ2-7; the D is unclear. Germline lookup yields CDR1 ENHRY and CDR2 SYGVKD. V dropped 2 bases and J dropped 2 bases, with 13 bases sitting between them. The CDR3 sequence is 15 residues long. CDR3 in amino acids: CAISEEPGPTYEQYF. The CDR3 nucleotides read TGTGCCATCAGTGAGGAACCAGGCCCCACCTACGAGCAGTACTTC.

The gene calls are TRBV5-1 and TRBJ1-3; possibly TRBD1 for D (5 bases). V lost 3 bases and J lost 3, with 22 bases in between. The CDR3 sequence is 18 residues long. CDR1 is SGHRS, CDR2 YFSETQ, per germline. CDR3 amino acids: CASSYSDKGSFRGNTIYF. In DNA, the CDR3 is TGCGCCAGCAGCTACTCCGACAAGGGGTCTTTTCGTGGAAACACCATATATTTT.

DNA of the CDR3: TGTGCCATCAGATCGGGACAGGGTTCACCTCTTGGGGCCAACGTCCTGACTTTC. Translated, it gives CAIRSGQGSPLGANVLTF. The gene calls are TRBV10-3 and TRBJ2-6; 9 bases are shared with TRBD1. V shed 6 bases, J shed 3 bases, and the junction held 12 bases outside the gene matches. Germline V gives CDR1 ENHRY, CDR2 SYGVKD. The CDR3 length is 18 residues.

This clone appeared once. The chain couples TRBV6-5 to TRBJ2-7; 7 bases are shared with TRBD1. V shed 2 bases, J shed 4 bases, and the junction held 8 bases outside the gene matches. Germline V gene sequence: CDR1 MNHEY, CDR2 SVGAGI. The CDR3 loop spans 15 amino acids. CDR3 bases: TGTGCCAGCAGTTACCAACAGGGGATTAATTACGAGCAGTACTTC. Its protein is CASSYQQGINYEQYF.

As DNA, the CDR3 is TGTGCCAGCAGCTTCGAGGGCGGCTATGGCTACACCTTC. It encodes CASSFEGGYGYTF. V is TRBV11-3 and J is TRBJ1-2; D not certain. The V gene's germline CDR1 is SGHNT and CDR2 YENEEA. Trimming stripped 3 bases from V and 4 bases from J, with 9 bases between. This CDR3 spans 13 amino acids.

This chain links TRBV7-8 with TRBJ1-1, with D uncertain. Trimming took off 5 bases at V and 0 bases at J, with 13 bases between the two ends. The V gene's germline CDR1 is SGHVS and CDR2 FQNEAQ. The CDR3 runs 15 residues. Here the CDR3 DNA reads TGTGCCAGCAGCCGCCTTATGGCTTTGAACACTGAAGCTTTCTTT. Amino acid sequence: CASSRLMALNTEAFF.

The CDR3 loop reads CASSIKETGELFF. The CDR3 DNA sequence: TGTGCCAGTAGTATAAAGGAAACCGGGGAGCTGTTTTTT. This chain connects TRBV19 to TRBJ2-2; D is unclear. V was pared by 2 bases and J by 5 bases, with 6 bases between. This CDR3 comprises 13 residues. Per the germline V gene, CDR1 is LNHDA and CDR2 is SQIVND (reference sequence). Based on the CDR3 plus reference TRBV19 and TRBJ2-2, the full variable domain is DGGITQSPKYLFRKEGQNVTLSCEQNLNHDAMYWYRQDPGQGLRLIYYSQIVNDFQKGDIAEGYSVSREKKESFPLTVTSAQKNPTAFYLCASSIKETGELFFGEGSRLTVL.

V gene TRBV28 combines with J gene TRBJ1-1, with a possible D match to TRBD1 (6 bases). Per germline, CDR1 MDHEN and CDR2 SYDVKM. This CDR3 is built from 11 residues. V was pared by 2 bases and J by 12 bases, with 10 bases between. The CDR3 coding sequence is TGTGCCAGCAGTTTAGTAGGGGGAACTTTCTTT. Its protein product is CASSLVGGTFF.

The CDR3 DNA reads as TGTGCCTGGAGTGTCCGACAGATCATTAACTATGGCTACACCTTC. Translating gives CAWSVRQIINYGYTF. J is TRBJ1-2 and V is TRBV30; D is possibly TRBD1 (5 bases). CDR1 and CDR2 (germline): GTSNPN, SVGIG (reference sequence). V was pared by 0 bases and J by 1 base, with 12 bases between. The CDR3 runs to 15 residues.